The entry below describes one TCR beta chain. Its target is not known. The data are from a study of shared clonotypes between healthy human individuals. Study conclusions and caveats: Sampling covered nothing but blood. Tissue TCR repertoires likely differ from those found in blood.

The repertoire was sequenced with immunoSEQ multiplex PCR; TCRdb's copy has only in-frame clones and lacks some. The sample includes about 1.5 million clones, about 98% seen only once; the top ten take about 0.42%. Germline V CDR1 and CDR2: SNHLY, FYNNEI. The CDR3 sequence is 13 residues long. Trimming cost V 1 base and J 2 bases, with 6 bases left between them. The rearrangement uses TRBV2 and TRBJ2-7; a possible D gene is TRBD2 (5 bases). This TCR was recovered from a man under 40 in good health. Sequenced material: naive CD4+ T cells sorted from blood. Subset denoted: CD45RA+ positively selected. The CDR3 DNA follows: TGTGCCAGCAGTGAAGGCGGGCCCTACGAGCAGTACTTC. This translates into CASSEGGPYEQYF.